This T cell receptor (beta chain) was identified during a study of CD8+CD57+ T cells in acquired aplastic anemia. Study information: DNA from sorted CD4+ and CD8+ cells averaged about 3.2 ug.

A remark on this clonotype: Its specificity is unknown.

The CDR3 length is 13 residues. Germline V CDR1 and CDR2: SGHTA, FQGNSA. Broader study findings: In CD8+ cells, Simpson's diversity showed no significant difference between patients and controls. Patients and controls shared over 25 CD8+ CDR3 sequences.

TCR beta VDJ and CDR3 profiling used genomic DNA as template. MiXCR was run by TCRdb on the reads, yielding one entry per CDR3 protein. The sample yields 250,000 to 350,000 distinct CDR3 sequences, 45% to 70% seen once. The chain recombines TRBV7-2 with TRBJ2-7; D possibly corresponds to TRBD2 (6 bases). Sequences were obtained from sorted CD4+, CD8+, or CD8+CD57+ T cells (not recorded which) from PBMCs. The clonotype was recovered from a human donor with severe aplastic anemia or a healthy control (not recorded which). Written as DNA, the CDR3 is TGTGTCTCCTCGGCCCCCGGGGGCTACGAGCAGTACTTC. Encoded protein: CVSSAPGGYEQYF.